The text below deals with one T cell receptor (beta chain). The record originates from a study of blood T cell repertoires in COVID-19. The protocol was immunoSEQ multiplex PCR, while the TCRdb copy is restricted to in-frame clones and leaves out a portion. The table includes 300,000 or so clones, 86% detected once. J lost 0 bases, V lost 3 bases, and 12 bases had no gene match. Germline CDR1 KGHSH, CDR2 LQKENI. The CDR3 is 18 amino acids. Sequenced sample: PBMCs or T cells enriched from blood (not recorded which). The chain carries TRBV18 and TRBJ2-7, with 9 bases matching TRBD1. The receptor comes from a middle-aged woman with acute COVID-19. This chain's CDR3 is CASSPTPFGTGFSYEQYF. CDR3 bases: TGTGCCAGCTCACCCACCCCGTTTGGGACAGGGTTCTCCTACGAGCAGTACTTC.